The 10 T cell receptor beta chains below all came from one sample that was sequenced in a study of blood T cell repertoires in COVID-19. The repertoire was sequenced with immunoSEQ multiplex PCR; TCRdb's copy has only in-frame clones and lacks some. This sample has over 140,000 clones, with more than 60% found just once. Input material: peripheral blood. All receptors come from a woman in her fifties or sixties with active or convalescent COVID-19.

This clone was recorded a few times. The chain uses TRBV19 and TRBJ1-5, with a weak D call TRBD1 (6 bases). Germline V CDR1 and CDR2: LNHDA, SQIVND (reference sequence). V shed 3 bases and J shed 5 bases, with 17 bases lying between them. CDR3 length equals 16 residues. Written as DNA, the CDR3 is TGTGCCAGTAGTATGGCCACGACGGACAGATATCAGCCCCAGCATTTT. It specifies CASSMATTDRYQPQHF.

The V gene is TRBV19, the J gene TRBJ1-2; 7 bases align to TRBD1. This CDR3 is 15 amino acids long. Trimming at V came to 5 bases and at J to 1 base, leaving 7 bases not matched to a gene. The V gene's germline CDR1 is LNHDA and CDR2 SQIVND (reference sequence). CDR3 sequence: CASSVLGQNNYGYTF. The CDR3 DNA reads as TGTGCCAGTAGTGTTCTGGGACAGAATAACTATGGCTACACCTTC. The full variable domain, its missing parts supplied by reference TRBV19 and TRBJ1-2, is DGGITQSPKYLFRKEGQNVTLSCEQNLNHDAMYWYRQDPGQGLRLIYYSQIVNDFQKGDIAEGYSVSREKKESFPLTVTSAQKNPTAFYLCASSVLGQNNYGYTFGSGTRLTVV.

The rearrangement links TRBV7-3 to TRBJ1-2; D perhaps matches TRBD1 (5 bases). From germline, CDR1 is SGHTA and CDR2 FQGTGA. V dropped 11 bases and J dropped 8 bases, with 18 bases sitting between them. This CDR3 has 12 residues. The CDR3 here is CASRGGAGGYTF. The DNA of the CDR3 is TGTGCCTCAAGGGGTGGGGCGGGAGGCTACACCTTC.

This clone was recorded once. The gene calls are TRBV5-1 and TRBJ2-3, with 12 nucleotides matching TRBD2. With V trimmed by 3 bases and J by 4 bases, 9 bases remained unmatched. Germline V lookup: CDR1 SGHRS, CDR2 YFSETQ. The CDR3 length is 17 residues. The CDR3 is CASSSQLAGGPADTQYF. CDR3 DNA: TGCGCCAGCAGCTCCCAGCTAGCGGGAGGGCCGGCAGATACGCAGTATTTT. Filled out from reference TRBV5-1 and TRBJ2-3, the complete variable domain reads KAGVTQTPRYLIKTRGQQVTLSCSPISGHRSVSWYQQTPGQGLQFLFEYFSETQRNKGNFPGRFSGRQFSNSRSEMNVSTLELGDSALYLCASSSQLAGGPADTQYFGPGTRLTVL.

The chain has TRBV6-2 or TRBV6-3 and TRBJ1-6; D gene ambiguous. The germline V gene has CDR1 MNHEY and CDR2 SVGEGT. The CDR3 runs to 13 residues. Deletions cut 2 bases from V and 10 bases from J, with 9 bases between. CDR3: CASSYDGRSPLHF. The CDR3 DNA sequence: TGTGCCAGCAGTTACGACGGGAGATCACCCCTCCACTTT.

The chain employs TRBV6-5 and TRBJ2-3, with TRBD1 identical over 7 bases. The trim removed 8 bases at V and 5 bases at J, leaving 10 bases unmatched. The CDR3 contains 14 residues. CDR1 MNHEY and CDR2 SVGAGI come from the germline V gene. The CDR3 is CASPGTENKDTQYF. As DNA, the CDR3 is TGTGCCAGCCCCGGGACAGAAAACAAAGATACGCAGTATTTT.

The DNA of the CDR3 is TGTGCCAGTAGTATCCCTGAGTTAGGCAATCAGCCCCAGCATTTT. Protein product: CASSIPELGNQPQHF. The chain employs TRBV19 and TRBJ1-5; D not certain. Trimming pared 3 bases from V and 2 bases from J, leaving 11 bases between. The germline V gene has CDR1 LNHDA and CDR2 SQIVND (reference sequence). CDR3 length: 15 amino acids.

This chain links TRBV5-5 with TRBJ1-5; no definite D call. Trimming removed 4 bases from V and 0 bases from J, with 11 bases in between. The CDR3 extends over 15 amino acids. Germline V gives CDR1 SGHKS, CDR2 YYEKEE (reference sequence). The CDR3 coding sequence is TGTGCCAGCAGCCTCGGACTGTATAGCAATCAGCCCCAGCATTTT. It is translated as CASSLGLYSNQPQHF.

The chain recombines TRBV14 with TRBJ1-3; D is perhaps TRBD1 (6 bases). Per germline, CDR1 SGHDN and CDR2 FVKESK. The germline V and J ends were trimmed by 5 bases and 3 bases, with 8 bases remaining between them. There are 13 residues in the CDR3. The DNA of the CDR3 is TGTGCCAGCAGCGTACAGGGTGGAAACACCATATATTTT. This codes for CASSVQGGNTIYF.

The gene calls are TRBV6-5 and TRBJ2-5; 11 nucleotides agree with TRBD2. Losses at the gene ends were 8 bases for V and 4 bases for J; bases not matched to a gene: 6. CDR3 length equals 14 residues. Germline CDR1 and CDR2: MNHEY and SVGAGI. As DNA, the CDR3 is TGTGCCAGCGCTAGCGGGAGGAGGTTAGAGACCCAGTACTTC. This gives the protein CASASGRRLETQYF.